This TCR beta chain is drawn from a study of T cell repertoires in cytomegalovirus infection. General study points: Clonotypes of TCR beta that were HLA-C-restricted and CMV-specific dominated the ex vivo response.

About this clonotype: Its specificity is unknown.

TCRdb reprocessed the reads via MiXCR and lists one record per CDR3 protein. The repertoire consists of fewer than 1,000,000 distinct CDR3 sequences, with 30% to 40% occurring once and the leading ten covering more than 12%. Trimming shortened V by 2 bases and J by 2 bases, and 12 bases separated the two germline ends. This CDR3 comprises 15 residues. Per germline, CDR1 LNHNV and CDR2 YYDKDF (reference sequence). The chain has TRBV15 and TRBJ2-5; maybe TRBD2 (6 bases). This TCR was sampled from a human donor in good health (CMV status not recorded). Some clones in this sample may be carry-over from other donors' samples. Sequencing was performed on cultured CD8+ T cells from PBMCs, taken from culture after CMV antigen stimulation. This chain's CDR3 is CATSRWDSSQETQYF. The CDR3 region has the DNA TGTGCCACCAGCAGATGGGACTCTTCACAAGAGACCCAGTACTTC.